Listed below are T cell receptor beta chains from one sample, sequenced in a study of esophageal squamous cell carcinoma under preoperative chemotherapy. TCRdb redid the calling of the PCR reads with MiXCR, one entry per CDR3 protein. The sample lists around 30,000 distinct CDR3 sequences; approximately 55% were seen once. This sample was gathered from a patient given preoperative chemotherapy. The receptors originated from a human donor with esophageal squamous cell carcinoma. The donor label of this sample is uncertain. Each CDR3 is given with its conserved first and last residue. The D gene is left open where the match is weak. Clone size is stated in some rows and not others, as once, few, many or a class when expanded.

v_call,d_call,clone_size,j_call,cdr3_aa,cdr3_nt
TRBV27,TRBD1,.,TRBJ2-5,CASSFTPPGQGGKQETQYF,TGTGCCAGCAGTTTTACCCCCCCGGGACAGGGTGGAAAGCAAGAGACCCAGTACTTC
TRBV7-6,TRBD2,.,TRBJ2-2,CASSPFQLAGSTNTGELFF,TGTGCCAGCAGCCCGTTCCAACTAGCGGGAAGCACGAACACCGGGGAGCTGTTTTTT
TRBV7-2,TRBD1,.,TRBJ2-7,CASSWRQGYEQYF,TGTGCCAGCAGCTGGAGACAGGGCTACGAGCAGTACTTC
TRBV27,TRBD2,many,TRBJ2-7,CASSITSGVVYEQYF,TGTGCCAGCAGTATAACTAGCGGGGTTGTCTACGAGCAGTACTTC
TRBV27,.,few,TRBJ1-4,CASSSTNEKLFF,TGTGCCAGCAGTTCAACTAATGAAAAACTGTTTTTT
TRBV5-6,.,.,TRBJ2-1,CASSLVRDEQFF,TGTGCCAGCAGCTTGGTTAGGGATGAGCAGTTCTTC
TRBV6-1,TRBD1,many,TRBJ2-3,CASSPPPGQGRDTQYF,TGTGCCAGCAGTCCCCCGCCGGGACAGGGAAGAGATACGCAGTATTTT
TRBV6-2/TRBV6-3,.,.,TRBJ2-6,CASSDTKPGVSSGANVLTF,TGTGCCAGCAGTGATACTAAGCCAGGGGTTTCCTCTGGGGCCAACGTCCTGACTTTC
TRBV6-2/TRBV6-3,.,.,TRBJ2-2,CASSYPVNTGELYF,TGTGCCAGCAGTTACCCCGTGAACACCGGTGAGCTGTATTTT
TRBV7-8,TRBD2,.,TRBJ2-3,CAGSGLGCGRGKRGTQYF,TGTGCGGGCAGCGGTCTGGGGTGCGGGAGGGGAAAGAGGGGTACGCAGTATTTT
TRBV11-2,TRBD2,few,TRBJ2-1,CASSLPTGLAGGQMITEQFF,TGTGCCAGCAGCTTACCGACGGGACTAGCGGGAGGGCAGATGATCACTGAGCAGTTCTTC
TRBV7-2,.,many,TRBJ2-5,CASSPSQAETQYF,TGTGCCAGCAGCCCCAGCCAGGCGGAGACCCAGTACTTC
TRBV5-1,TRBD2,many,TRBJ2-4,CASSSGTNENIQYF,TGCGCCAGCAGCTCCGGGACTAACGAAAACATTCAGTACTTC
TRBV7-9,.,many,TRBJ2-5,CASTSLVGNEQYF,TGTGCCAGCACCTCATTAGTAGGGAATGAGCAGTACTTC
TRBV11-1,.,.,TRBJ2-5,CASSLAQETQYF,TGTGCCAGCAGCTTAGCGCAAGAGACCCAGTACTTC
TRBV11-2,TRBD2,.,TRBJ2-3,CASSGGVGQGTQYF,TGTGCGAGCAGCGGGGGGGTGGGGCAGGGTACGCAGTATTTT
TRBV7-8,.,once,TRBJ2-3,CAGGLVGSTKDTQYF,TGTGCCGGGGGCTTAGTGGGTTCCACCAAAGATACCCAGTATTTC
TRBV11-2,.,.,TRBJ2-4,CASSVPAGRGKNMQYF,TGTGCCAGCAGCGTTCCCGCGGGGAGAGGCAAAAATATGCAGTACTTC
TRBV6-5,.,once,TRBJ1-1,CASSYHRNTEAFF,TGTGCCAGCAGTTACCATAGGAACACTGAAGCTTTCTTT
TRBV6-2/TRBV6-3,TRBD1,few,TRBJ2-7,CASSYSRGTGNYEQYF,TGTGCCAGCAGTTACTCGAGAGGGACAGGAAACTACGAGCAGTACTTC
TRBV7-3,.,.,TRBJ2-4,CASGSGVWAKDMQYF,TGTGCCAGCGGCTCGGGGGTGTGGGCCAAAGACATGCAGTACTTC
TRBV7-6,.,.,TRBJ2-3,CGSISEPRGKDTQYF,TGTGGCAGCATCTCGGAGCCGAGAGGCAAAGACACGCAGTATTTT
TRBV7-2,.,.,TRBJ2-1,CASSLDVGGAGELFF,TGTGCCAGCAGCTTAGACGTAGGGGGGGCAGGGGAGCTGTTTTTC
TRBV6-1,.,.,TRBJ2-3,CASSRNEGDEADTQYF,TGTGCCAGCAGTCGCAACGAGGGGGACGAGGCAGATACGCAGTATTTT
TRBV7-9,TRBD2,few,TRBJ2-3,CASSQLAGELSSTDTQYF,TGTGCCAGCAGCCAATTAGCGGGAGAGCTTTCTAGCACAGATACGCAGTATTTT
TRBV7-2,.,medium-sized,TRBJ2-2,CASSSATPNTGELFF,TGTGCCAGCAGCTCGGCGACTCCGAACACCGGGGAGCTGTTTTTT
TRBV6-5,.,medium-sized,TRBJ2-5,CASSIQGNEETQYF,TGTGCCAGCAGTATTCAGGGTAATGAAGAGACCCAGTACTTC
TRBV7-6,.,.,TRBJ2-3,CASSSAPGAKDIQYF,TGTGCCAGCAGCTCGGCGCCGGGGGCCAAAGATATTCAGTATTTT
TRBV7-2,.,.,TRBJ2-7,CASSLVSELIYEQYF,TGTGCCAGCAGCTTAGTGTCGGAGTTAATTTACGAGCAGTACTTC
TRBV12-3/TRBV12-4,TRBD1,.,TRBJ2-3,CASSASGQGGKNTQYF,TGTGCGAGCAGTGCTTCGGGACAGGGGGGCAAAAACACTCAGTATTTC
TRBV7-4,TRBD2,.,TRBJ2-1,CASSSRREDETQFF,TGTGCCAGCAGCTCCCGGCGGGAGGACGAGACCCAGTTCTTC
TRBV7-8,TRBD2,once,TRBJ2-3,CASRRLGGASTDTQYF,TGTGCCAGCAGGCGCCTCGGGGGGGCGAGCACAGATACGCAGTATTTT
TRBV10-3,TRBD2,once,TRBJ2-5,CAGGNGAGDPDTQYF,TGTGCCGGGGGAAACGGGGCGGGGGACCCCGATACCCAGTACTTC
TRBV27,.,many,TRBJ2-3,CASSLTQVPTDTQYF,TGTGCCAGCAGTTTAACCCAGGTACCCACAGATACGCAGTATTTT
TRBV7-2,.,.,TRBJ2-3,CASSVRGGRRPDTQYF,TGTGCCAGCAGCGTTCGTGGGGGCCGACGCCCAGATACCCAGTATTTT
TRBV7-6,TRBD2,.,TRBJ2-3,CASTRLAGGPRGTDTQYF,TGTGCCAGCACCCGACTAGCGGGAGGGCCTCGGGGCACAGATACGCAGTATTTT
TRBV7-8,.,many,TRBJ2-5,CASSLVERSGWETQYF,TGTGCCAGCAGCTTAGTGGAGCGGAGTGGATGGGAGACCCAGTACTTC
TRBV12-3/TRBV12-4,.,.,TRBJ2-3,CASAGIGGRSTDTQYF,TGTGCCAGCGCGGGGATCGGGGGCCGCAGCACAGATACGCAGTATTTT
TRBV12-3/TRBV12-4,.,.,TRBJ2-3,CAGSVGRTQETQYF,TGTGCCGGCAGTGTGGGCCGCACCCAAGAGACGCAGTATTTC